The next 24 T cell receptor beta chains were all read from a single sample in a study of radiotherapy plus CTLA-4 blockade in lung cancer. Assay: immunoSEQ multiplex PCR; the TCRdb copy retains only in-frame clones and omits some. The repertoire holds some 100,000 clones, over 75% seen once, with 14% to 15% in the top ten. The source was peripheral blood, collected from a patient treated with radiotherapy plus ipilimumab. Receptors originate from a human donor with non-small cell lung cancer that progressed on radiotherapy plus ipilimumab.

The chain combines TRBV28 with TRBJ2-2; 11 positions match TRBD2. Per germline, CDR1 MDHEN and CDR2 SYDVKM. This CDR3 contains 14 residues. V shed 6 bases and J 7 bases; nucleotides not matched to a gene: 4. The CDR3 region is CASSLAGGVGELFF. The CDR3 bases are TGTGCCAGCAGCCTAGCGGGGGGTGTCGGGGAGCTGTTTTTT.

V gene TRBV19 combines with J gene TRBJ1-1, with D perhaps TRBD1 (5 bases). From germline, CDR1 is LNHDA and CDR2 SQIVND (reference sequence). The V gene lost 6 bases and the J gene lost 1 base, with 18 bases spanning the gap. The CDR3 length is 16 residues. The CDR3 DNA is TGTGCCAGTAGGCCTGTAGGGGCCCTATCGAACACTGAAGCTTTCTTT. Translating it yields CASRPVGALSNTEAFF.

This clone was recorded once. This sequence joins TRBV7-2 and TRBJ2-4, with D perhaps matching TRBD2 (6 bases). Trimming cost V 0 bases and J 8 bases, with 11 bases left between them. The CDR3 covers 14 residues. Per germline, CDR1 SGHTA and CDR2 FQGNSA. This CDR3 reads CASSLAGGSHIQYF. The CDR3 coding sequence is TGTGCCAGCAGCTTAGCGGGGGGTAGCCACATTCAGTACTTC.

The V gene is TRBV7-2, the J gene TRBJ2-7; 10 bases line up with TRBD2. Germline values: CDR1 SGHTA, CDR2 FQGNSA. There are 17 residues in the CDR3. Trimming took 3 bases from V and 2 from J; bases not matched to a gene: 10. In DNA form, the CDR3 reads TGTGCCAGCAGCTTTACCCCGGGACTAGCGTTCCCCTACGAGCAGTACTTC. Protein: CASSFTPGLAFPYEQYF.

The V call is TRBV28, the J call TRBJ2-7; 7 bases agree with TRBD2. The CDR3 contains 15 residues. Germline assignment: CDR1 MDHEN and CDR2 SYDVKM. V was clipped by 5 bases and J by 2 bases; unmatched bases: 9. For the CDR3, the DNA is TGTGCCAGCAGTCCTGGGGAGGGCCGCACCTACGAGCAGTACTTC. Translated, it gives CASSPGEGRTYEQYF.

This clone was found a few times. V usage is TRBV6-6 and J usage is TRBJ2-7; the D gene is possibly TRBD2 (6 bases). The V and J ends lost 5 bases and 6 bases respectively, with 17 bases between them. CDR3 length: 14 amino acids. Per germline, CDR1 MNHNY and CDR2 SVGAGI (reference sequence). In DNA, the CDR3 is TGTGCCAGCAGTGGACCGAGCTTAGCGGCCGAGCAGTACTTC. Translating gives CASSGPSLAAEQYF.

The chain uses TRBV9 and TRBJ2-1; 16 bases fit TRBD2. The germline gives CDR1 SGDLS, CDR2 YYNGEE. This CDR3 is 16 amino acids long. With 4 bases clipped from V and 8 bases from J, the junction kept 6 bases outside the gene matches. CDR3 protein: CASSLLGTSGGDEQFF. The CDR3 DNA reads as TGTGCCAGCAGCCTACTCGGGACTAGCGGGGGGGATGAGCAGTTCTTC.

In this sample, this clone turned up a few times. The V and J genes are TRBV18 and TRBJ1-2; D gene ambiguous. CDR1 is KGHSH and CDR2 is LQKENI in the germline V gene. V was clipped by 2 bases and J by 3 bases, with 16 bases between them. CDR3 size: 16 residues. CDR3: CASSPGFMLADYGYTF. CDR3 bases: TGTGCCAGCTCACCAGGGTTCATGCTTGCGGACTATGGCTACACCTTC.

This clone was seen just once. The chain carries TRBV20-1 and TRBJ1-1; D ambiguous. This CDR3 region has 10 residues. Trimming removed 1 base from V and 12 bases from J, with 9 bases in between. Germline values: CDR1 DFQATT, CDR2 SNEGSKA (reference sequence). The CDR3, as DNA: TGCAGTGCTAGAGTGACCCGGACTTTCTTT. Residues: CSARVTRTFF.

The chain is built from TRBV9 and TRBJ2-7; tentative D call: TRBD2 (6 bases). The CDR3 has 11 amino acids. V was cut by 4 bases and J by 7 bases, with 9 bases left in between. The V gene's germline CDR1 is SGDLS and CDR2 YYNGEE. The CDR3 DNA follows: TGTGCCAGCAGCCCAGGACTAGAGCAGTACTTC. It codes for CASSPGLEQYF.

The CDR3 sequence is CASSAGTGLPGDSPLHF. In DNA, the CDR3 is TGTGCCAGCAGCGCTGGGACAGGTTTACCGGGTGATTCACCCCTCCACTTT. V gene TRBV28 combines with J gene TRBJ1-6; 8 bases line up with TRBD1. The V gene end was trimmed by 6 bases and the J gene end by 8 bases; junction bases not matched to a gene: 15. Germline CDR1 MDHEN, CDR2 SYDVKM. This CDR3 comprises 17 residues.

The CDR3 bases are TGCGCCAGCAGCTTGGGCGGGAGGGCCGGTGGCACAGATACGCAGTATTTT. Protein sequence: CASSLGGRAGGTDTQYF. This chain links TRBV5-1 with TRBJ2-3; 9 bases match TRBD2. J gave up 1 base and V 0 bases, and 6 bases lay outside the gene matches. The CDR3 loop spans 17 amino acids. Germline CDR1 and CDR2: SGHRS and YFSETQ.

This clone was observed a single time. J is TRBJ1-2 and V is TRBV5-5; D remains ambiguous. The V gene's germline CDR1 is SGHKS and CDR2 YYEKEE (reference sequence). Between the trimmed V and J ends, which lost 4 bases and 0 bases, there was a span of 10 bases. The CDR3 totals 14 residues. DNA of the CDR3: TGTGCCAGCAGCGCATTTATAACTAACTATGGCTACACCTTC. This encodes CASSAFITNYGYTF.

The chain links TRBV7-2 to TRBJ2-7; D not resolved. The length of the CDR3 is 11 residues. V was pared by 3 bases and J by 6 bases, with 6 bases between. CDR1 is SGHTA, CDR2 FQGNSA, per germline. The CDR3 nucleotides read TGTGCCAGCAGCTTGTCCCTCGAGCAGTACTTC. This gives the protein CASSLSLEQYF.

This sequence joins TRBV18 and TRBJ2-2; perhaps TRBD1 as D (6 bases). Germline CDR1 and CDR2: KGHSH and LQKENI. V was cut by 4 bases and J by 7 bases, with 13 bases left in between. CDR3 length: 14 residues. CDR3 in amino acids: CASSRGTSGGELFF. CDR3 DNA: TGTGCCAGCTCACGAGGGACATCCGGCGGGGAGCTGTTTTTT.

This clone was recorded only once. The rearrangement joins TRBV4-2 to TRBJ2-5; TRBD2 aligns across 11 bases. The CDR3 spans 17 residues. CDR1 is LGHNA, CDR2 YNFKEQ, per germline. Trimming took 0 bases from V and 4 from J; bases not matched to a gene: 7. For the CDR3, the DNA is TGTGCCAGCAGCCAAGAGTGGTCTAGCGGGGGGAGAGAGACCCAGTACTTC. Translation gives CASSQEWSSGGRETQYF.

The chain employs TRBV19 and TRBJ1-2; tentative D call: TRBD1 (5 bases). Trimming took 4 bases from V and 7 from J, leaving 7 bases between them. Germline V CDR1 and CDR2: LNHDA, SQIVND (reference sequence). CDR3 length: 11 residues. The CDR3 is CASSTGLGYTF. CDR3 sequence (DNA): TGTGCCAGTAGTACAGGGCTTGGCTACACCTTC.

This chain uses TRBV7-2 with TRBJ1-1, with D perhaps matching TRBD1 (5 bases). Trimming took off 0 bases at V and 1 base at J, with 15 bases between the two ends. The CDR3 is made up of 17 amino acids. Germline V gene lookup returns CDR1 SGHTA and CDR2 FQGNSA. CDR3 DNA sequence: TGTGCCAGCAGCTTAGCTCCGGCAGGGTTAAAGAACACTGAAGCTTTCTTT. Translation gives CASSLAPAGLKNTEAFF.

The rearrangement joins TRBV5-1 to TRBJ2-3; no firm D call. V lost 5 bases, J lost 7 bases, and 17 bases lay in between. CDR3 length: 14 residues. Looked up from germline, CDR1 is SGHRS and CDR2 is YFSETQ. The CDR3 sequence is CASSSSPGLNTQYF. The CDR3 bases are TGCGCCAGCAGTTCTTCCCCTGGGCTAAATACGCAGTATTTT.

CDR3 amino acids: CASSLADGNYGYTF. CDR3 in DNA: TGTGCCAGCAGCTTAGCCGACGGTAACTATGGCTACACCTTC. This rearrangement joins TRBV11-2 to TRBJ1-2; D is uncertain. The V end lost 1 base, the J end lost 1 base, and 7 bases lay between the germline ends. Germline CDR1 is SGHAT and CDR2 is FQNNGV. The CDR3 spans 14 residues.

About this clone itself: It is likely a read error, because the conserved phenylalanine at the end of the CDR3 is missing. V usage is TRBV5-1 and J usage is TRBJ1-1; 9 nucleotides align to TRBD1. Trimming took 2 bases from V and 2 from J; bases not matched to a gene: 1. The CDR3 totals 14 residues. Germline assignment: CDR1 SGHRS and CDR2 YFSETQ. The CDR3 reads CASSFTGGNTEAFS. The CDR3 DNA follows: TGCGCCAGCAGCTTTACAGGGGGCAACACTGAAGCTTTCTCT.

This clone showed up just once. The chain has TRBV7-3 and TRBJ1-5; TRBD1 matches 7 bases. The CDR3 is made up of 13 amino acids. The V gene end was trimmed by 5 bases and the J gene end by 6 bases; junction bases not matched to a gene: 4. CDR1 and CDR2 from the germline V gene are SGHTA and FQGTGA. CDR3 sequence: CASSPDRVQPQHF. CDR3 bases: TGTGCCAGCAGCCCCGACAGGGTTCAGCCCCAGCATTTT.

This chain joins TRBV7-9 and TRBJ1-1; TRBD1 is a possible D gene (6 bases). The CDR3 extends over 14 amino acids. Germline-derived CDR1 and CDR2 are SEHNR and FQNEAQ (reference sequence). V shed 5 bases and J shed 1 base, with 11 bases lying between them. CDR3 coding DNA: TGTGCCAGCAGCCCCGCGGGGGCGAACACTGAAGCTTTCTTT. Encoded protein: CASSPAGANTEAFF.

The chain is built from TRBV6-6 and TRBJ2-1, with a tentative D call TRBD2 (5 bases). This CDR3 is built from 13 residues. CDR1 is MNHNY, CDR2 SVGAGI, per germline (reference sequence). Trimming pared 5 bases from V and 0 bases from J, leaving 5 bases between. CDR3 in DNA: TGTGCCAGCAGTACTAGCTCCTACAATGAGCAGTTCTTC. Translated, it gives CASSTSSYNEQFF.